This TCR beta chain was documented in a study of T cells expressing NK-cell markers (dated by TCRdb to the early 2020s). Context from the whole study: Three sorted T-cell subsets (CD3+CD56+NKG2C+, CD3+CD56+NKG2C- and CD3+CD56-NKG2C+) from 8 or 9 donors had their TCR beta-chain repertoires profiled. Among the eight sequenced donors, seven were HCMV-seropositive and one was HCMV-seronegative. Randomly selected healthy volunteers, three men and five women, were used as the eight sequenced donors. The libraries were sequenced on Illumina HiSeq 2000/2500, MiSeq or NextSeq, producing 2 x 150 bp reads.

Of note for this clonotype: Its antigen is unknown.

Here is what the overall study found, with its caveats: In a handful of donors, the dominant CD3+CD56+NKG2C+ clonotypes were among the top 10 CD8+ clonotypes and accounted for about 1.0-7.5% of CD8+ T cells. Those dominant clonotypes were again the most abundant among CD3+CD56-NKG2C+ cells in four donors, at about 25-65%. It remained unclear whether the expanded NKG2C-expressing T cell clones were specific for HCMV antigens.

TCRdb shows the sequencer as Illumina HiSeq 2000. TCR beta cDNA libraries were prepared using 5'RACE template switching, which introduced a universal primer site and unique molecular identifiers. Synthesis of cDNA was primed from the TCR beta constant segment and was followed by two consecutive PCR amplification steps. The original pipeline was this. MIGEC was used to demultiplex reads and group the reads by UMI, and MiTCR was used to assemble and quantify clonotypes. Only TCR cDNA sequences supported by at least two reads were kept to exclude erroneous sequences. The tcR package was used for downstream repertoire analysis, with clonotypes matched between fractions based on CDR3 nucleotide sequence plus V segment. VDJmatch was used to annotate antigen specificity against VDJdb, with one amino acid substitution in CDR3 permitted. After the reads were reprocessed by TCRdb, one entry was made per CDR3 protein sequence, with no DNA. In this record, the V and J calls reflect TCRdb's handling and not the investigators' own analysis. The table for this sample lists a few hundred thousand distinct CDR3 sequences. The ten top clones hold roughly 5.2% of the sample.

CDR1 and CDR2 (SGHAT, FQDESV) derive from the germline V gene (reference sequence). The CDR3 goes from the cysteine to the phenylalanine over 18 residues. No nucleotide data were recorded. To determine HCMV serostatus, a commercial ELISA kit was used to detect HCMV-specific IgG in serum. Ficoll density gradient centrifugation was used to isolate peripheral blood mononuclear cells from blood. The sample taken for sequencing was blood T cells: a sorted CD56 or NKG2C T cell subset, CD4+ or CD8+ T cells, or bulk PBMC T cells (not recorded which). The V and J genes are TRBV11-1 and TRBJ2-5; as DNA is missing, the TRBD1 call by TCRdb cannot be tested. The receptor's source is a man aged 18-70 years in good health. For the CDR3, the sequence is CASMPAGTGGASRETQYF.